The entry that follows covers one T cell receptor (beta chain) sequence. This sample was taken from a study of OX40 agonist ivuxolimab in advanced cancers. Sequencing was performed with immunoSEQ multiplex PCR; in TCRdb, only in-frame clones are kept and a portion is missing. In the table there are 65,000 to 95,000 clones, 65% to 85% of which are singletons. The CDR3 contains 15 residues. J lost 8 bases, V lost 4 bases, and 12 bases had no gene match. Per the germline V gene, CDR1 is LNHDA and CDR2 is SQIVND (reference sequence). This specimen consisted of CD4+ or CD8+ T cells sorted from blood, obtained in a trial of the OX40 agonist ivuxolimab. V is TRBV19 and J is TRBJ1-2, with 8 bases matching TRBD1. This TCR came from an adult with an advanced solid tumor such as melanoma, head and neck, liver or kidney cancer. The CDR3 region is CASSKIGQGAEGYTF. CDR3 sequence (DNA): TGTGCCAGTAGTAAGATTGGGCAGGGGGCGGAAGGCTACACCTTC.